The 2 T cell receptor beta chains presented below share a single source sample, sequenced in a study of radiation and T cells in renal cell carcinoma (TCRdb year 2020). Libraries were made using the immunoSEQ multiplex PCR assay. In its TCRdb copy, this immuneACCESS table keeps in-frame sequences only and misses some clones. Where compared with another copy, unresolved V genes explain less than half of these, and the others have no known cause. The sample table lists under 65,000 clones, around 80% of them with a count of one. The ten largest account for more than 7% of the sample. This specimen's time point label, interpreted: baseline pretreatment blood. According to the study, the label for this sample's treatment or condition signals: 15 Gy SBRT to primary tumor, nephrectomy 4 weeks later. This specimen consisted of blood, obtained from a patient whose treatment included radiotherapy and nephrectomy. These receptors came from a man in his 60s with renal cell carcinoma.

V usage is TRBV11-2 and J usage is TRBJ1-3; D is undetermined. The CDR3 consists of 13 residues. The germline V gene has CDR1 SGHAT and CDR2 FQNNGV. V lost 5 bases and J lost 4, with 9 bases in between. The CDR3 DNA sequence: TGTGCCAGCAGCACGGGCCAAGGAAACACCATATATTTT. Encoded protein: CASSTGQGNTIYF.

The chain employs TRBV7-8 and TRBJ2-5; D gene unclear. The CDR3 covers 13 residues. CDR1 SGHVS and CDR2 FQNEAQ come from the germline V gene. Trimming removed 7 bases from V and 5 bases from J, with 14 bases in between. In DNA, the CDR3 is TGTGCCAGCACCAGGAGATTCCGTGAGACCCAGTACTTC. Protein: CASTRRFRETQYF.